This T cell receptor (beta chain) was captured by sequencing in a study of T cell responses to AZD1222 COVID-19 vaccine. V was pared by 6 bases and J by 7 bases, with 6 bases of the junction left unmatched. CDR3 length equals 13 residues. In germline, CDR1 is MNHNY, CDR2 SVGAGI (reference sequence). Study-wide findings and caveats: Two AZD1222 doses significantly raised spike-specific TCR breadth and depth over controls. Repertoire sampling was restricted to post-peak T cell response timepoints.

TCRdb's table, derived via immunoSEQ multiplex PCR, lists solely in-frame clones and lacks some. The repertoire holds about 99,000 clones, with around 90% as singletons. About this clone itself: The antigen remains undetermined.

The chain employs TRBV6-6 and TRBJ1-1; TRBD1 matches at 9 bases. The starting material was peripheral blood, obtained on day 0 of AZD1222 vaccination. The clonotype comes from an adult in good health. CDR3 in amino acids: CASRLTGGIEAFF. Written as DNA, the CDR3 is TGTGCCAGCAGGTTAACAGGGGGCATTGAAGCTTTCTTT.